The 21 T cell receptor beta chains below come from one sample, sequenced in a study of blood T cell repertoires in COVID-19. The assay was immunoSEQ multiplex PCR, and TCRdb's table has in-frame clones only and misses some. The repertoire holds around 99,000 clones, with roughly 88% as singletons. Sequencing was performed on peripheral blood. The origin of the receptors is a woman older than 75 with active or convalescent COVID-19.

The chain has TRBV5-1 and TRBJ2-5; 8 bases are shared with TRBD1. This CDR3 region has 15 residues. Germline V lookup: CDR1 SGHRS, CDR2 YFSETQ. The V segment lost 0 bases and the J segment 5 bases; nucleotides outside the gene matches: 6. CDR3 in DNA: TGCGCCAGCAGCTTGGATGGACAGGGCCAGGAGACCCAGTACTTC. Protein: CASSLDGQGQETQYF.

CDR3 DNA sequence: TGTGCCAGCAGTTTGCGTAAGGGAGTCGACGGCTACACCTTC. Translating it yields CASSLRKGVDGYTF. This chain links TRBV27 with TRBJ1-2; no firm D call. The germline V gene encodes CDR1 MNHEY and CDR2 SMNVEV (reference sequence). Trimming shortened V by 3 bases and J by 8 bases, and 16 bases separated the two germline ends. The CDR3 has 14 residues.

The rearrangement uses TRBV27 and TRBJ2-3; the match to TRBD1 covers 9 bases. The trim removed 3 bases at V and 6 bases at J, leaving 7 bases unmatched. CDR1 is MNHEY and CDR2 is SMNVEV in the germline V gene (reference sequence). The CDR3 contains 15 residues. CDR3 coding DNA: TGTGCCAGCAGTTTCGGGACAGGGACTGGGGATACGCAGTATTTT. Its protein is CASSFGTGTGDTQYF.

This clone has just a few counts. The genes are TRBV28 and TRBJ2-7, with 9 nucleotides matching TRBD1. After removal of 4 bases from V and 2 bases from J, the junction contained 12 bases not matched to a gene. Germline V CDR1 and CDR2: MDHEN, SYDVKM. The CDR3 sequence is 17 residues long. The CDR3 DNA sequence: TGTGCCAGCAGTTCCCCCCTGGGGGACAGGGCGACCTACGAGCAGTACTTC. Amino acid sequence: CASSSPLGDRATYEQYF. The variable domain in full, with the rest retrieved from reference TRBV28 and TRBJ2-7, is DVKVTQSSRYLVKRTGEKVFLECVQDMDHENMFWYRQDPGLGLRLIYFSYDVKMKEKGDIPEGYSVSREKKERFSLILESASTNQTSMYLCASSSPLGDRATYEQYFGPGTRLTVT.

The genes are TRBV5-1 and TRBJ1-4, with D possibly being TRBD1 (6 bases). V was shortened by 3 bases and J by 8 bases, with 17 bases between the two germline ends. Germline V gives CDR1 SGHRS, CDR2 YFSETQ. The CDR3 loop spans 15 amino acids. CDR3: CASSSGTQGREKLFF. In nucleotides, the CDR3 is TGCGCCAGCAGCTCCGGAACACAGGGAAGGGAAAAACTGTTTTTT.

The chain joins TRBV20-1 to TRBJ2-1; TRBD2 matches at 10 bases. Germline V gene sequence: CDR1 DFQATT, CDR2 SNEGSKA (reference sequence). With V trimmed by 3 bases and J by 10 bases, 15 bases remained unmatched. This CDR3 spans 16 amino acids. The CDR3 reads CSASFIPLAGVGEQFF. The CDR3 nucleotides read TGCAGTGCTAGTTTCATCCCGCTAGCGGGAGTGGGGGAGCAGTTCTTC.

This chain uses TRBV7-8 with TRBJ1-1; 7 nucleotides agree with TRBD1. The CDR3 has 15 amino acids. Germline V CDR1 and CDR2: SGHVS, FQNEAQ. The V and J ends lost 4 bases and 5 bases, in that order; junction bases with no gene match: 10. The CDR3 sequence is CASSSTGTVGTEAFF. CDR3 in DNA: TGTGCCAGCAGCTCAACCGGGACAGTGGGTACTGAAGCTTTCTTT.

This clone appeared once. The chain links TRBV19 to TRBJ1-5, with D maybe TRBD1 (6 bases). This CDR3 contains 15 residues. V lost 4 bases and J lost 3, with 13 bases in between. CDR1 is LNHDA and CDR2 is SQIVND in the germline V gene (reference sequence). The CDR3 DNA follows: TGTGCCAGTAGTAAGGGGGAGGGTTACAATCAGCCCCAGCATTTT. It yields the protein CASSKGEGYNQPQHF.

This clone was observed a few times. The CDR3 loop reads CASSPGWRSPLYEQYF. As DNA, the CDR3 is TGTGCCAGCAGCCCCGGGTGGCGCTCCCCCCTATACGAGCAGTACTTC. The chain uses TRBV7-2 and TRBJ2-7; no definite D call. V was trimmed by 5 bases and J by 4 bases, leaving 21 bases between them. Per germline, CDR1 SGHTA and CDR2 FQGNSA. The CDR3 is made up of 16 amino acids. The entire variable domain, with the rest obtained from reference TRBV7-2 and TRBJ2-7, is as follows: GAGVSQSPSNKVTEKGKDVELRCDPISGHTALYWYRQSLGQGLEFLIYFQGNSAPDKSGLPSDRFSAERTGGSVSTLTIQRTQQEDSAVYLCASSPGWRSPLYEQYFGPGTRLTVT.

This clone was observed a few times. This chain joins TRBV20-1 and TRBJ2-7; 7 nucleotides agree with TRBD1. Trimming took 6 bases from V and 6 from J; bases not matched to a gene: 5. The germline gives CDR1 DFQATT, CDR2 SNEGSKA (reference sequence). The CDR3 contains 11 residues. The CDR3 bases are TGCAGTGCCCGACAGGGAATCGAGCAGTACTTC. Amino acid sequence: CSARQGIEQYF.

This sequence joins TRBV28 and TRBJ2-7; 9 bases are shared with TRBD1. The ends lost 4 bases at V and 5 bases at J; junction bases unmatched: 6. The CDR3 extends over 14 amino acids. In germline, CDR1 is MDHEN, CDR2 SYDVKM. CDR3 bases: TGTGCCAGCAGTTATGGTACAGGGGGCGACGAGCAGTACTTC. Its protein is CASSYGTGGDEQYF.

This clone was found once. The chain combines TRBV3-1 (or the pseudogene TRBV3-2) with TRBJ2-7; 9 nucleotides agree with TRBD1. CDR1 and CDR2 (germline): LGHDT, YNNKEL (reference sequence). The CDR3 is made up of 15 amino acids. J lost 4 bases, V lost 6 bases, and 10 bases had no gene match. DNA for the CDR3: TGTGCCAGCAGTCGGATGCCGGGACAGGGTTACGAGCAGTACTTC. Translated: CASSRMPGQGYEQYF.

The CDR3 reads CASSVVGRGEQFF. CDR3 coding DNA: TGTGCCAGCAGCGTAGTGGGCAGGGGGGAGCAGTTCTTC. The chain links TRBV9 to TRBJ2-1; the match to TRBD1 covers 7 bases. Germline V gives CDR1 SGDLS, CDR2 YYNGEE. This CDR3 comprises 13 residues. Trimming removed 0 bases from V and 10 bases from J; junction bases left unmatched: 4.

CDR3 residues: CASSFWGDNEQFF. CDR3 DNA: TGTGCCAGCAGTTTCTGGGGAGACAATGAGCAGTTCTTC. The chain carries TRBV28 and TRBJ2-1, with D possibly matching TRBD2 (5 bases). Germline V gene data show CDR1 as MDHEN and CDR2 as SYDVKM. Trimming removed 3 bases from V and 5 bases from J, with 8 bases in between. This CDR3 has 13 amino acids.

The rearrangement links TRBV28 to TRBJ1-1; D is uncertain. Trimming shortened V by 6 bases and J by 2 bases, and 7 bases separated the two germline ends. The germline V gene has CDR1 MDHEN and CDR2 SYDVKM. The CDR3 has 12 amino acids. The CDR3 here is CASRLSNTEAFF. CDR3 DNA sequence: TGTGCCAGCAGGTTAAGCAACACTGAAGCTTTCTTT.

The chain carries TRBV5-1 and TRBJ2-7, with D possibly TRBD1 on 6 matching bases. CDR1 is SGHRS, CDR2 YFSETQ, per germline. V lost 2 bases, J lost 6 bases, and 15 bases lay in between. CDR3 length equals 14 residues. DNA of the CDR3: TGCGCCAGCAGCTTAGGGGGAGAAAGTGGCGAGCAGTACTTC. Translating it yields CASSLGGESGEQYF.

The chain has TRBV18 and TRBJ1-5; D gene uncertain. Germline CDR1 KGHSH, CDR2 LQKENI. Trimming took off 2 bases at V and 7 bases at J, with 9 bases between the two ends. This CDR3 contains 13 residues. The CDR3 region has the DNA TGTGCCAGCTCACCAGCGGCCATACAGCCCCAGCATTTT. As protein: CASSPAAIQPQHF.

This CDR3 is CASSRTGADGGYTF. The CDR3 bases are TGTGCCAGCAGTCGGACAGGCGCGGATGGCGGCTACACCTTC. V and J are TRBV6-2 or TRBV6-3 and TRBJ1-2; 7 nucleotides align to TRBD1. V shed 5 bases and J 8 bases; nucleotides not matched to a gene: 11. This CDR3 contains 14 residues. Germline loops: CDR1 MNHEY, CDR2 SVGEGT.

CDR3 sequence reads: CASSLAEASEQYF. CDR3 sequence (DNA): TGCGCCAGCAGCTTGGCCGAAGCTTCCGAGCAGTACTTC. The rearrangement links TRBV5-1 to TRBJ2-7, with D unclear. With 0 bases removed from V and 6 bases from J, the gap between germline ends came to 10 bases. This CDR3 spans 13 amino acids. Germline V lookup: CDR1 SGHRS, CDR2 YFSETQ.

The table lists this clone with a count of one. J is TRBJ1-1 and V is TRBV11-3; 7 nucleotides align to TRBD1. This CDR3 comprises 14 residues. Unmatched junction bases numbered 1, after V lost 1 base and J lost 2 bases. CDR1 is SGHNT and CDR2 is YENEEA in the germline V gene. DNA of the CDR3: TGTGCCAGCAGCTTAGGACAGGGAAACACTGAAGCTTTCTTT. Amino acids: CASSLGQGNTEAFF.

The V and J genes are TRBV10-3 and TRBJ1-2, with D unresolved. V was shortened by 3 bases and J by 6 bases, with 17 bases between the two germline ends. The CDR3 has 15 amino acids. The V gene's germline CDR1 is ENHRY and CDR2 SYGVKD. DNA of the CDR3: TGTGCCATCAGTGATTCCCGGGGAGCTCCGGATGGCTACACCTTC. This sequence encodes CAISDSRGAPDGYTF.